The 10 T cell receptor beta chains below come from one sample, sequenced in a study of T cells in Graves' hyperthyroidism and ophthalmopathy. TCR beta CDR3 regions were amplified from RNA transcripts. HTBI primers were employed in a first-round RT-PCR of the TCR CDR3. From the multiplex PCR reads, TCRdb called clonotypes with MiXCR, one entry per CDR3 protein. In the table there are approximately 620,000 distinct CDR3 sequences, roughly a sixth of which are singletons. Sample: blood. The source of these receptors is a middle-aged woman with Graves' ophthalmopathy.

The chain recombines TRBV19 with TRBJ2-1; D is possibly TRBD2 (6 bases). Trimming left V 7 bases short and J 2 bases short, with 12 bases between. The V gene's germline CDR1 is LNHDA and CDR2 SQIVND (reference sequence). CDR3 size: 14 residues. CDR3 nucleotides: TGTGCCAGTACCCCGGGGGTTCCCTACAATGAGCAGTTCTTC. Its protein product is CASTPGVPYNEQFF.

The CDR3 reads CSARVGTEALTYNEQFF. The CDR3 bases are TGCAGTGCTAGAGTCGGGACTGAGGCCTTAACCTACAATGAGCAGTTCTTC. The chain has TRBV20-1 and TRBJ2-1; tentative D call: TRBD2 (6 bases). Germline CDR1 is DFQATT and CDR2 is SNEGSKA (reference sequence). This CDR3 spans 17 amino acids. V lost 1 base and J lost 2, with 18 bases in between.

The CDR3 is CASRKVGQGPSPLHF. The CDR3 DNA sequence: TGTGCCAGCAGAAAGGTGGGACAGGGGCCTTCACCCCTCCACTTT. This chain joins TRBV5-6 and TRBJ1-6, with 10 bases lining up with TRBD1. Germline CDR1 and CDR2: SGHDT and YYEEEE. The V segment lost 5 bases and the J segment 9 bases; nucleotides outside the gene matches: 8. This CDR3 comprises 15 residues.

There are many counts of this clonotype. This chain connects TRBV7-2 to TRBJ2-7, with a weak D call TRBD1 (6 bases). Germline V gene data show CDR1 as SGHTA and CDR2 as FQGNSA. Trimming took off 0 bases at V and 3 bases at J, with 9 bases between the two ends. This CDR3 has 14 residues. The CDR3 DNA reads as TGTGCCAGCAGCTTAGCCGGGACACTCTACGAGCAGTACTTC. It specifies CASSLAGTLYEQYF. Full variable domain (missing parts from reference TRBV7-2 and TRBJ2-7): GAGVSQSPSNKVTEKGKDVELRCDPISGHTALYWYRQSLGQGLEFLIYFQGNSAPDKSGLPSDRFSAERTGGSVSTLTIQRTQQEDSAVYLCASSLAGTLYEQYFGPGTRLTVT.

This clonotype was counted ten times or more. The chain employs TRBV7-9 and TRBJ1-1; 7 nucleotides line up with TRBD1. The CDR3 contains 15 residues. The V gene end was trimmed by 5 bases and the J gene end by 1 base; junction bases not matched to a gene: 7. The germline CDR1 and CDR2 sequences are SEHNR and FQNEAQ (reference sequence). Here the CDR3 reads CASSVQGHQNTEAFF. CDR3 DNA: TGTGCCAGCAGCGTACAGGGGCATCAGAACACTGAAGCTTTCTTT.

The CDR3 here is CASSQVPTGSPGELFF. CDR3 DNA sequence: TGTGCCAGCAGCCAAGTCCCGACAGGTAGTCCCGGGGAGCTGTTTTTT. This sequence joins TRBV3-1 and TRBJ2-2; D is possibly TRBD1 (6 bases). From germline, CDR1 is LGHDT and CDR2 YNNKEL (reference sequence). Trimming left V 1 base short and J 6 bases short, with 15 bases between. The CDR3 contains 16 residues.

Comment on this clonotype: An end of the junction does not agree with germline; a read error may underlie this. This chain connects TRBV7-8 to TRBJ1-4; D gene uncertain. Germline CDR1 and CDR2: SGHVS and FQNEAQ. This CDR3 comprises 15 residues. CDR3 bases: TGTGCCAGCGGCTTAGCTCACAGCAGCTCCGAAAAACTGTTTTTT. Its protein is CASGLAHSSSEKLFF.

This clonotype was picked up many times. The chain combines TRBV5-1 with TRBJ2-7; 7 bases agree with TRBD2. Per the germline V gene, CDR1 is SGHRS and CDR2 is YFSETQ. The trim removed 1 base at V and 2 bases at J, leaving 3 bases unmatched. CDR3 length equals 14 residues. CDR3 loop: CASSLSGDAYEQYF. The CDR3 DNA is TGCGCCAGCAGCTTGAGCGGGGATGCCTACGAGCAGTACTTC.

V is TRBV12-3 or TRBV12-4 and J is TRBJ2-5; 11 bases map to TRBD2. V shed 3 bases and J 9 bases; nucleotides not matched to a gene: 12. The CDR3 has 16 amino acids. The CDR3 DNA is TGTGCCAGCAGTTTTGATACTAGCGGGGGAGAGGCGGCCCAGTACTTC. This encodes CASSFDTSGGEAAQYF.

Note on this clonotype: This may come from a read error, since a much larger clone is one base off. The genes are TRBV30 and TRBJ2-5, with no clear D. CDR1 is GTSNPN, CDR2 SVGIG, per germline (reference sequence). The CDR3 totals 11 residues. As DNA, the CDR3 is TGTGCCTGGAGCGAACAAGAGGCCCAGTACTTC. It codes for CAWSEQEAQYF. Supplemented by reference TRBV30 and TRBJ2-5, the full variable domain reads SQTIHQWPATLVQPVGSPLSLECTVEGTSNPNLYWYRQAAGRGLQLLFYSVGIGQISSEVPQNLSASRPQDRQFILSSKKLLLSDSGFYLCAWSEQEAQYFGPGTRLLVL.